The next 5 T cell receptor beta chains were all read from a single sample in a study of human T cells and chemical hapten exposure. The time point: pre-sensitization, week 0. Specified treatment: therapeutic diphenylcyclopropenone sensitization with weekly scalp DPC. MiXCR was run by TCRdb on the RACE reads, yielding one entry per CDR3 protein. The sample has 55,000 to 75,000 distinct CDR3 sequences, roughly 6.7% seen once; the top ten hold approximately 1.6%. The sample was whole blood, taken in connection with sensitization to the hapten diphenylcyclopropenone (DPC). The receptors were sampled from a woman aged 30 to 39 with alopecia areata. Some clones in this sample may be carry-over from other donors' samples.

This clonotype was observed at least ten times. The V and J genes are TRBV29-1 and TRBJ2-1, with 11 bases that match TRBD2. This CDR3 is 14 amino acids long. V lost 1 base to trimming and J lost 9 bases; unmatched junction nucleotides: 5. The germline gives CDR1 SQVTM, CDR2 ANQGSEA. Written as DNA, the CDR3 is TGCAGCGTTGAAGGTCTAGCGGGGGGCCCTGAGCAGTTCTTC. It encodes CSVEGLAGGPEQFF.

This clonotype showed up many times. V and J are TRBV2 and TRBJ2-6; no clear D. The CDR3 has 17 amino acids. Trimming took off 1 base at V and 0 bases at J, with 10 bases between the two ends. The germline CDR1 and CDR2 sequences are SNHLY and FYNNEI. CDR3 bases: TGTGCCAGCAGTGAAGGTCACCGGAACTCTGGGGCCAACGTCCTGACTTTC. Translation gives CASSEGHRNSGANVLTF.

This clonotype came up many times. The rearrangement joins TRBV2 to TRBJ2-6, with a possible D match to TRBD2 (5 bases). The CDR3 runs 15 residues. Germline assignment: CDR1 SNHLY and CDR2 FYNNEI. V was clipped by 5 bases and J by 2 bases, with 10 bases between them. The CDR3 nucleotides are TGTGCCAGCAGTCTATCGGGGACTGGGGCCAACGTCCTGACTTTC. Encoded protein: CASSLSGTGANVLTF.

As concerns this clonotype: The junction departs from the called germline gene at one end, perhaps through a read error. The V and J genes are TRBV6-5 and TRBJ1-2; D is unresolved. The V gene's germline CDR1 is MNHEY and CDR2 SVGAGI. The CDR3 is made up of 21 amino acids. CDR3 amino acids: CASSPGLEASEIRFTIYGDTF. The CDR3 nucleotides read TGTGCCAGCAGTCCCGGGTTGGAGGCCTCGGAGATAAGATTCACCATCTATGGCGACACCTTC.

This clonotype was observed a few times. V is TRBV20-1 and J is TRBJ1-1, with D tentatively TRBD1 (5 bases). This CDR3 is built from 12 residues. CDR1 and CDR2 from the germline V gene are DFQATT and SNEGSKA (reference sequence). The V end was cut by 3 bases, the J end by 7 bases, with 12 bases between. The CDR3 loop reads CSARALGVEAFF. CDR3 bases: TGCAGTGCTAGGGCCCTGGGGGTTGAAGCTTTCTTT.